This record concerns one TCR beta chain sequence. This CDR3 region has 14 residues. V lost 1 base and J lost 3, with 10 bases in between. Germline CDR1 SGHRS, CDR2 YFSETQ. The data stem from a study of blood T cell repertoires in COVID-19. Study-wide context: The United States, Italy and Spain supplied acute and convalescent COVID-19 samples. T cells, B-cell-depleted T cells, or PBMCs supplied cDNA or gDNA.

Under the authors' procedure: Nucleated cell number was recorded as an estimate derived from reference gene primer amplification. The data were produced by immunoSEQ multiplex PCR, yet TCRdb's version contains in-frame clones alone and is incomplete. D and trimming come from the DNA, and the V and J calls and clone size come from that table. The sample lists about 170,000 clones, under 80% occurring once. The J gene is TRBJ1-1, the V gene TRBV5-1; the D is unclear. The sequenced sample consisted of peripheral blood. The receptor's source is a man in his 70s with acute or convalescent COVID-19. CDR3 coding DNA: TGCGCCAGCAGCTTGACGGGTCAGCACACTGAAGCTTTCTTT. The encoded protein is CASSLTGQHTEAFF.